These 8 T cell receptor beta chains originate from one sample sequenced in a study of blood T cell repertoires in COVID-19. The method was immunoSEQ multiplex PCR; TCRdb's version includes in-frame clones alone and lacks a portion of them. The data show 400,000 or so clones, 85% to 90% seen once. The sequenced sample was peripheral blood. The receptors were sampled from a young man with COVID-19, enrolled during active disease.

The table lists this clone with a count of one. The chain has TRBV24-1 and TRBJ2-7, with 11 bases lining up with TRBD2. Germline V gene data show CDR1 as KGHDR and CDR2 as SFDVKD. The CDR3 runs to 15 residues. V lost 3 bases, J lost 4 bases, and 4 bases stayed unmatched. Here the CDR3 reads CATSDPTSGNYEQYF. The DNA for the CDR3 is TGTGCCACCAGTGATCCGACTAGCGGGAATTACGAGCAGTACTTC.

The DNA of the CDR3 is TGTGCCATCAGTCTCGGGGACAGGGTTGGTTACAATGAGCAGTTCTTC. Amino acid sequence: CAISLGDRVGYNEQFF. The rearrangement links TRBV10-3 to TRBJ2-1, with 9 positions matching TRBD1. CDR3 length: 16 residues. J gave up 4 bases and V 5 bases, and 9 bases lay outside the gene matches. Per the germline V gene, CDR1 is ENHRY and CDR2 is SYGVKD.

The chain combines TRBV7-8 with TRBJ2-3, with 15 bases identical to TRBD2. The CDR3 contains 15 residues. Trimming at V came to 6 bases and at J to 6 bases, leaving 4 bases not matched to a gene. Germline lookup yields CDR1 SGHVS and CDR2 FQNEAQ. CDR3 in DNA: TGTGCCAGCAGGGGGACTAGCGGGAGGTTCGATACGCAGTATTTT. Protein: CASRGTSGRFDTQYF. Complete variable domain (other parts from reference TRBV7-8 and TRBJ2-3): GAGVSQSPRYKVAKRGQDVALRCDPISGHVSLFWYQQALGQGPEFLTYFQNEAQLDKSGLPSDRFFAERPEGSVSTLKIQRTQQEDSAVYLCASRGTSGRFDTQYFGPGTRLTVL.

This clone has only one observation. The CDR3 region has the DNA TGTGCCACCAGTGATCCGGGGATCACCGGGGAGCTGTTTTTT. This codes for CATSDPGITGELFF. The chain joins TRBV24-1 to TRBJ2-2; a weak D match, TRBD2 (5 bases). The germline V and J ends were trimmed by 3 bases and 4 bases, with 8 bases remaining between them. Germline V gene lookup returns CDR1 KGHDR and CDR2 SFDVKD. CDR3 size: 14 residues.

V gene TRBV19 combines with J gene TRBJ1-1, with a weak D call TRBD1 (5 bases). This CDR3 contains 13 residues. Trimming stripped 3 bases from V and 5 bases from J, with 10 bases between. CDR1 and CDR2 from the germline V gene are LNHDA and SQIVND (reference sequence). The CDR3, as DNA: TGTGCCAGTAGTATTGGGGGGTGGACTGAAGCTTTCTTT. Translation gives CASSIGGWTEAFF.

This CDR3 is CASSLSGRGADGYTF. DNA of the CDR3: TGTGCCAGCAGCTTGAGTGGCCGGGGGGCGGATGGCTACACCTTC. The V gene is TRBV5-5, the J gene TRBJ1-2, with a possible D match to TRBD1 (6 bases). The V gene's germline CDR1 is SGHKS and CDR2 YYEKEE (reference sequence). The V end lost 1 base, the J end lost 6 bases, and 16 bases lay between the germline ends. CDR3 size: 15 residues. Supplemented by reference TRBV5-5 and TRBJ1-2, the full variable domain reads DAGVTQSPTHLIKTRGQQVTLRCSPISGHKSVSWYQQVLGQGPQFIFQYYEKEERGRGNFPDRFSARQFPNYSSELNVNALLLGDSALYLCASSLSGRGADGYTFGSGTRLTVV.

The count of this clone is one. The chain couples TRBV12-3 or TRBV12-4 to TRBJ2-2; TRBD1 aligns across 7 bases. The J segment lost 7 bases and the V segment lost 8 bases, leaving 4 bases of the junction unmatched. There are 12 residues in the CDR3. The CDR3 here is CASLDRVGELFF. CDR3 DNA: TGTGCCAGCCTCGACAGGGTCGGGGAGCTGTTTTTT.

The CDR3 DNA sequence: TGTGCCAGCAGCTTAGTACCTACTAGCGGGGGACCGAGCACCGGGGAGCTGTTTTTT. Its translation is CASSLVPTSGGPSTGELFF. The V and J genes are TRBV7-7 and TRBJ2-2, with TRBD2 matching over 11 bases. The V segment lost 1 base and the J segment 4 bases; nucleotides outside the gene matches: 11. CDR3 length: 19 residues. CDR1 and CDR2 (germline): SSHAT, FNYEAQ (reference sequence).